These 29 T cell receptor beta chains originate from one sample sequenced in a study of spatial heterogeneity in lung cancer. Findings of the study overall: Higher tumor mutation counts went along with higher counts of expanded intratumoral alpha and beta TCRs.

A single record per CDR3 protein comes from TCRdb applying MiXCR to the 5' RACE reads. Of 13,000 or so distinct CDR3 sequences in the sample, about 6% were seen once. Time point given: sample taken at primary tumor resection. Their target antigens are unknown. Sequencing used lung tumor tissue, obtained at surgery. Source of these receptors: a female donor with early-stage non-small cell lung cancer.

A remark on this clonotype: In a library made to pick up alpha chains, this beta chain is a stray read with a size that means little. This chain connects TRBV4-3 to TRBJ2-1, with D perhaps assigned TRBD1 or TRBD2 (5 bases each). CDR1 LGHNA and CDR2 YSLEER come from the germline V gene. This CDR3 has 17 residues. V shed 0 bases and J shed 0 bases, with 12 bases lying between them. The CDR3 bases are TGCGCCAGCAGCCAAGAGATTTGGGGGACCTCCTACAATGAGCAGTTCTTC. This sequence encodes CASSQEIWGTSYNEQFF.

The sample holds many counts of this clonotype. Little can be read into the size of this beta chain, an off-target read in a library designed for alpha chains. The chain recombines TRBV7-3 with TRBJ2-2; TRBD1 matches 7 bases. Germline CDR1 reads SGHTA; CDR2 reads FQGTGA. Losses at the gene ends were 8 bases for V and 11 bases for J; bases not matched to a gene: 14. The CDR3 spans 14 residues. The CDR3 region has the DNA TGTGCCAGCTCAACTGCAGGGGGTGGCGGAGAGCTGTTTTTT. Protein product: CASSTAGGGGELFF.

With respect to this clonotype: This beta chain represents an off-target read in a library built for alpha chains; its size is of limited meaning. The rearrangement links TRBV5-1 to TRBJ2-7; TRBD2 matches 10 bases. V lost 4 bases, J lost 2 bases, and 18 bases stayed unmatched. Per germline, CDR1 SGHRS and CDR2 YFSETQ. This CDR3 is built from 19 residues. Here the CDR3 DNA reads TGCGCCAGCAGCAGAAGACCGGGACAGCCCGGGACTAGCGCCTACGAGCAGTACTTC. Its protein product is CASSRRPGQPGTSAYEQYF.

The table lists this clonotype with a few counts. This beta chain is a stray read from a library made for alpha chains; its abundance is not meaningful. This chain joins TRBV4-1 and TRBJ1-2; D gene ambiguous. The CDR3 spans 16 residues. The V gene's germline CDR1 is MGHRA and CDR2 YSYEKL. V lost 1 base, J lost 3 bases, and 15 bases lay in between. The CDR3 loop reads CASSQAFFGVDYGYTF. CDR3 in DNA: TGCGCCAGCAGCCAAGCCTTTTTTGGGGTAGACTATGGCTACACCTTC.

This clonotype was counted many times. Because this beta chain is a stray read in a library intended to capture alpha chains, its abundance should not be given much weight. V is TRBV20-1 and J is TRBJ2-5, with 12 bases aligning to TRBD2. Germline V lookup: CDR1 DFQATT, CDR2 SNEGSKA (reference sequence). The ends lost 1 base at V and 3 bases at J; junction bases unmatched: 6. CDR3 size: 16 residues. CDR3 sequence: CSARVRLAGDKETQYF. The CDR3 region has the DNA TGCAGTGCTAGAGTGCGACTAGCGGGGGATAAAGAGACCCAGTACTTC.

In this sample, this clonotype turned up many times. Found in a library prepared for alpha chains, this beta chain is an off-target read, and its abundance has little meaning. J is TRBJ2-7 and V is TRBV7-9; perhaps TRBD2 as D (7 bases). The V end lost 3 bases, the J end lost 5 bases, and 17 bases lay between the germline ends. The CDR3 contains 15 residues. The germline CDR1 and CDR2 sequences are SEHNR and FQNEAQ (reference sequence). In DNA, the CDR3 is TGTGCCAGCAGCTTTCGTGCGGGGAGGGGGGACGAGCAGTACTTC. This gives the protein CASSFRAGRGDEQYF. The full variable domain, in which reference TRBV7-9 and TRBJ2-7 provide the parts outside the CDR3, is DTGVSQNPRHKITKRGQNVTFRCDPISEHNRLYWYRQTLGQGPEFLTYFQNEAQLEKSRLLSDRFSAERPKGSFSTLEIQRTEQGDSAMYLCASSFRAGRGDEQYFGPGTRLTVT.

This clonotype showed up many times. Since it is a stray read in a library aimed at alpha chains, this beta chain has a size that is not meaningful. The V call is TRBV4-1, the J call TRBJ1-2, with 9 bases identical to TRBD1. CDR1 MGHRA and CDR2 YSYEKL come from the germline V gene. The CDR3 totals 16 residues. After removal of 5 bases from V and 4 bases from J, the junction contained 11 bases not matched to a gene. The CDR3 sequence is CASSEHRGRSIYGYTF. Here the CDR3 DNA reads TGCGCCAGCAGCGAGCACAGGGGGCGGTCCATCTATGGCTACACCTTC.

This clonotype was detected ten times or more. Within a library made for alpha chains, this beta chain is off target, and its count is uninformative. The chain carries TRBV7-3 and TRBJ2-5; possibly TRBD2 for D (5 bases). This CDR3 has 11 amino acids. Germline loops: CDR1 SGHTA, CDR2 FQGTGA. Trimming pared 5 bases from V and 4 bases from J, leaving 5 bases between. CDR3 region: CASSGGETQYF. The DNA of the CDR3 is TGTGCCAGCAGCGGAGGAGAGACCCAGTACTTC.

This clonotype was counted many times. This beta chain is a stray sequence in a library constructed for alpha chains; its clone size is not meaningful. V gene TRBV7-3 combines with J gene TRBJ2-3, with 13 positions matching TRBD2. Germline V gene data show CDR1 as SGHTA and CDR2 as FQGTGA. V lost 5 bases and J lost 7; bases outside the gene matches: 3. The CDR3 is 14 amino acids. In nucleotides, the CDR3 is TGTGCCAGCAGCACTAGCGGGGGGGCAAATACGCAGTATTTT. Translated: CASSTSGGANTQYF.

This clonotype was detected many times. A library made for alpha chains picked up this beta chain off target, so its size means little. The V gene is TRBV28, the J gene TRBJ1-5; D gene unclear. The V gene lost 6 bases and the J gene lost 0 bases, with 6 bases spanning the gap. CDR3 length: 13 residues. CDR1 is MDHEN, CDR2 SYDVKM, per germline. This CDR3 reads CASRRFSNQPQHF. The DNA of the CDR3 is TGTGCCAGCAGGAGATTTAGCAATCAGCCCCAGCATTTT.

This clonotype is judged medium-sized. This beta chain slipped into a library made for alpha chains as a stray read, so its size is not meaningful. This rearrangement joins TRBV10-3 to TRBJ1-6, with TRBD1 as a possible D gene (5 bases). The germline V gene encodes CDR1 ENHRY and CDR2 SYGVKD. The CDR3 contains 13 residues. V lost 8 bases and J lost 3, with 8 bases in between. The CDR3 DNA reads TGTGCCATCCGACAGTTCTATAATTCACCCCTCCACTTT. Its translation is CAIRQFYNSPLHF.

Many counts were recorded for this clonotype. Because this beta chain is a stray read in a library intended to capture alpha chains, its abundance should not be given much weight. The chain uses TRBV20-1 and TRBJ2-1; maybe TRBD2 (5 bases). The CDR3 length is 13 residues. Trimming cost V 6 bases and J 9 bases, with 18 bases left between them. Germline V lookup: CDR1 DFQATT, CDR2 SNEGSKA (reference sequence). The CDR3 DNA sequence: TGCAGTGCCAGTGAGGTAGTCGAGGGTGAGCAGTTCTTC. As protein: CSASEVVEGEQFF.

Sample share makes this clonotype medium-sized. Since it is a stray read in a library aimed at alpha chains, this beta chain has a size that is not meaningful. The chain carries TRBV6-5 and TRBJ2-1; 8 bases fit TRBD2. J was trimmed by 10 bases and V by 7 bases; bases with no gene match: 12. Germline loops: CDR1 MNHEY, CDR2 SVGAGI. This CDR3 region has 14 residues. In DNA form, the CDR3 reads TGTGCCAGCACCTCGGGACTAGGGTTTTCCGAGCAGTTCTTC. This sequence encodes CASTSGLGFSEQFF.

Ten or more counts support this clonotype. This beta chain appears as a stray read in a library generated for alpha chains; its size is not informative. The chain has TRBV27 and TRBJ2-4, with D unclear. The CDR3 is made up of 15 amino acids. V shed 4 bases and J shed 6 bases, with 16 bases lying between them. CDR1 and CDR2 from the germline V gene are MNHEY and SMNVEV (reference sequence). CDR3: CASSYSTRPGNIQYF. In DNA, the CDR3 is TGTGCCAGCAGTTACTCGACCCGCCCGGGAAACATTCAGTACTTC.

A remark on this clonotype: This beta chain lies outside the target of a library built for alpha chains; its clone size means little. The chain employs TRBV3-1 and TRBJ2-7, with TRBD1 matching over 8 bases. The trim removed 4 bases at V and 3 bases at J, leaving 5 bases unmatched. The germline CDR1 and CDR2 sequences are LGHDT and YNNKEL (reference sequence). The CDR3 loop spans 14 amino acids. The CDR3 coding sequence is TGTGCCAGCAGCCTCCCGGGACAGGACTACGAGCAGTACTTC. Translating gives CASSLPGQDYEQYF.

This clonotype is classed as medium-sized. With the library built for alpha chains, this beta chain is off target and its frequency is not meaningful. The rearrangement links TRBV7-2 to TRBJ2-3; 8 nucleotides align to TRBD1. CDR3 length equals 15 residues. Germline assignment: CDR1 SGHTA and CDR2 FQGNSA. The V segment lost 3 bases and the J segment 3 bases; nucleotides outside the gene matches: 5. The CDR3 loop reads CASSFPTGVTDTQYF. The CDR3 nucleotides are TGTGCCAGCAGCTTCCCGACAGGGGTAACAGATACGCAGTATTTT.

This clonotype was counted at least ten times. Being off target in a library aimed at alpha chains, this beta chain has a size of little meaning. The CDR3 nucleotides read TGTGCCAGCAGTTCGGAACATGGGTTCGGGAATCAGCCCCAGCATTTT. Translated, it gives CASSSEHGFGNQPQHF. The chain links TRBV28 to TRBJ1-5; the D is unclear. V was clipped by 4 bases and J by 4 bases, with 17 bases between them. Looked up from germline, CDR1 is MDHEN and CDR2 is SYDVKM. The CDR3 contains 16 residues.

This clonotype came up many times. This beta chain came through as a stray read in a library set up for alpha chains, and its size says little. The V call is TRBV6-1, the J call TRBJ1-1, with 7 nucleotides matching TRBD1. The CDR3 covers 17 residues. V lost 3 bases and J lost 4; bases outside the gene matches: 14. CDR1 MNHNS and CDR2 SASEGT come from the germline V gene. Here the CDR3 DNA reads TGTGCCAGCAGTGAGTGGAGAGGGAAGGGGGCTTTCACTGAAGCTTTCTTT. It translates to CASSEWRGKGAFTEAFF.

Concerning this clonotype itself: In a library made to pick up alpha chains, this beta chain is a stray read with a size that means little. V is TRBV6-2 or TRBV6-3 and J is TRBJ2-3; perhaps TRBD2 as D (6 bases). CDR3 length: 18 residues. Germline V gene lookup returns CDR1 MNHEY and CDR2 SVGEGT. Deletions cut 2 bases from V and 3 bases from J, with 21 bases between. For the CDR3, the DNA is TGTGCCAGCAGTTACCCCACCACCCTGGGCGGGAAAACAGATACGCAGTATTTT. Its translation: CASSYPTTLGGKTDTQYF.

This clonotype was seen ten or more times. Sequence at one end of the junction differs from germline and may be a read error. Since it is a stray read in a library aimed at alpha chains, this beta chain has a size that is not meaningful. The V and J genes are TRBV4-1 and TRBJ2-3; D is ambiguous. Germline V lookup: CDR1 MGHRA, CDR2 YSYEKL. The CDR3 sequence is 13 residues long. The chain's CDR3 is CASSQVGRPALDF. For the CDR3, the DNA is TGCGCCAGCAGCCAAGTAGGTCGACCCGCATTGGATTTT.

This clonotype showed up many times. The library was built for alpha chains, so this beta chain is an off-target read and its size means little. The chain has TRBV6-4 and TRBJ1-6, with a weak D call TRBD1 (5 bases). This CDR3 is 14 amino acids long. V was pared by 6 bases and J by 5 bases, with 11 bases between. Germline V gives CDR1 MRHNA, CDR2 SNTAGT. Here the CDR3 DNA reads TGTGCCAGCAGGCCACGGGGGAATAATTCACCCCTCCACTTT. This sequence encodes CASRPRGNNSPLHF.

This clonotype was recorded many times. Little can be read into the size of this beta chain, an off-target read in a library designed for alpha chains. CDR3 nucleotide sequence: TGTGCCAGCAGGCCCACGGGGACAGGAGCCTACGAGCAGTACTTC. Translation gives CASRPTGTGAYEQYF. The genes are TRBV7-9 and TRBJ2-7, with 8 positions matching TRBD1. Germline V gene lookup returns CDR1 SEHNR and CDR2 FQNEAQ (reference sequence). J gave up 2 bases and V 6 bases, and 9 bases lay outside the gene matches. The CDR3 length is 15 residues.

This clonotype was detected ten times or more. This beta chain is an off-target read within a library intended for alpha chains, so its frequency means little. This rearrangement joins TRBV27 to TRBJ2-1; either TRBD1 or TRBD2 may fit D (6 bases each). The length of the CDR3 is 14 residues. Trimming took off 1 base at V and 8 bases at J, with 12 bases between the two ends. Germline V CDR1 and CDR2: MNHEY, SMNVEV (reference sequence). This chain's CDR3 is CASSLFPGGDEQFF. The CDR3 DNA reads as TGTGCCAGCAGTTTATTCCCCGGGGGCGATGAGCAGTTCTTC.

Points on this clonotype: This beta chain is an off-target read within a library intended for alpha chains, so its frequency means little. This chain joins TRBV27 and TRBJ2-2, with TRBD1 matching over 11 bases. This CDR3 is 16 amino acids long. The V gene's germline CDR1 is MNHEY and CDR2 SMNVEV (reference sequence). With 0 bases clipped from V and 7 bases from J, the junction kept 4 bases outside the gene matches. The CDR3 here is CASSLSGTGGIGELFF. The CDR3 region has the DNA TGTGCCAGCAGTTTATCGGGGACAGGGGGGATCGGGGAGCTGTTTTTT.

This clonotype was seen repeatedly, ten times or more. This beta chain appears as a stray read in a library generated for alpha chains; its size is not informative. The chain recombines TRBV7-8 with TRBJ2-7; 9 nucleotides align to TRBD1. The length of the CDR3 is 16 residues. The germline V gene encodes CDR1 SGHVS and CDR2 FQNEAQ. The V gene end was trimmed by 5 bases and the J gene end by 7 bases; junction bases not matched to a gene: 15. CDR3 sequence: CASSVPLTTGGREQYF. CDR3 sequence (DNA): TGTGCCAGCAGCGTTCCCCTTACGACAGGGGGAAGGGAGCAGTACTTC.

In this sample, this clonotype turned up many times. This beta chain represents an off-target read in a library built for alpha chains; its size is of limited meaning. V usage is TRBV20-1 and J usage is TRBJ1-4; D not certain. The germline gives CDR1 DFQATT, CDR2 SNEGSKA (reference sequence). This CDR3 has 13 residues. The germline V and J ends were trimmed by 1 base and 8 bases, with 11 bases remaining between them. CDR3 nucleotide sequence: TGCAGTGCTAGAGGAGTTGGAGTCGAAAAACTGTTTTTT. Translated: CSARGVGVEKLFF.

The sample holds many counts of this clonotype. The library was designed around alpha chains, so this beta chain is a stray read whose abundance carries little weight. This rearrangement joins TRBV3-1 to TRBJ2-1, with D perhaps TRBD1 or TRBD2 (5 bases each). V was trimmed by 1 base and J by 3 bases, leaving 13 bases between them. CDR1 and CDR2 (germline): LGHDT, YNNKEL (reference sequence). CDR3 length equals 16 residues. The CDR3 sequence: CASSQAGGKFYNEQFF. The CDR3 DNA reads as TGTGCCAGCAGCCAAGCTGGGGGTAAGTTCTACAATGAGCAGTTCTTC.

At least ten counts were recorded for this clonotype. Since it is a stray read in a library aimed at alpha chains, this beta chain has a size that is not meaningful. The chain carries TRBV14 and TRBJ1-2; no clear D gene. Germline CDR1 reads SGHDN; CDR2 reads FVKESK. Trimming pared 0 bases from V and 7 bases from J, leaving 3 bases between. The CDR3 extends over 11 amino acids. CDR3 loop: CASSQDRGYTF. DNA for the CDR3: TGTGCCAGCAGCCAAGATCGTGGCTACACCTTC.

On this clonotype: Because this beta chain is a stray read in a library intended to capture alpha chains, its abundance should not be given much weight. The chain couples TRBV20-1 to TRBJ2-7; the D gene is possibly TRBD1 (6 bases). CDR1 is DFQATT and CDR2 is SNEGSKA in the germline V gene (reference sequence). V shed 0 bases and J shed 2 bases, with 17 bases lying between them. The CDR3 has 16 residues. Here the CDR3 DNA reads TGCAGTGCTAGAGATTGGGCGTCGACAGGAACCTACGAGCAGTACTTC. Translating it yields CSARDWASTGTYEQYF.